These 32 T cell receptor beta chains were all obtained from the same sample, sequenced in a study of control samples from healthy donors and cancer patients. Only in-frame clones appear in the TCRdb table, and some are missing; sequencing was by immunoSEQ multiplex PCR. The data contain 100,000 or so clones, about 80% of them singletons. Source material: blood. The receptors were sampled from a woman aged 30 to 39 in good health.

The J gene is TRBJ2-7, the V gene TRBV10-3; no definite D call. Trimming removed 3 bases from V and 7 bases from J, with 13 bases in between. The germline V gene has CDR1 ENHRY and CDR2 SYGVKD. The CDR3 extends over 13 amino acids. CDR3 region: CAISDDAWGEQYF. In DNA form, the CDR3 reads TGTGCCATCAGTGACGACGCGTGGGGTGAGCAGTACTTC.

The chain employs TRBV19 and TRBJ2-7, with TRBD1 matching over 7 bases. The germline V gene has CDR1 LNHDA and CDR2 SQIVND (reference sequence). CDR3 length: 13 residues. Losses at the gene ends were 10 bases for V and 0 bases for J; bases not matched to a gene: 6. DNA for the CDR3: TGTGCCACACAGGGGATCACCTCCTACGAGCAGTACTTC. As protein: CATQGITSYEQYF.

Points on this clone: A junction boundary mismatches the germline segment, possibly from a read error. The chain's CDR3 is CASSAGQGSNNEQFF. The CDR3 DNA sequence: TGTGCTAGCAGCGCGGGACAGGGGAGTAACAATGAGCAGTTCTTC. The chain combines TRBV7-7 with TRBJ2-1; TRBD1 agrees at 10 bases. Germline lookup yields CDR1 SSHAT and CDR2 FNYEAQ (reference sequence). CDR3 length: 15 residues. The complete variable domain, with remaining parts taken from reference TRBV7-7 and TRBJ2-1, reads GAGVSQSPRYKVTKRGQDVTLRCDPISSHATLYWYQQALGQGPEFLTYFNYEAQPDKSGLPSDRFSAERPEGSISTLTIQRTEQRDSAMYRCASSAGQGSNNEQFFGPGTRLTVL.

This sequence joins TRBV7-2 and TRBJ1-1; the D gene is possibly TRBD1 (6 bases). The V and J ends lost 4 bases and 2 bases respectively, with 11 bases between them. This CDR3 has 14 residues. Germline CDR1 reads SGHTA; CDR2 reads FQGNSA. The CDR3 reads CASSSVGGNTEAFF. The CDR3, as DNA: TGTGCCAGCAGCTCAGTAGGGGGAAACACTGAAGCTTTCTTT.

This clone was observed a handful of times. The rearrangement joins TRBV6-2 or TRBV6-3 to TRBJ2-5; 10 nucleotides line up with TRBD1. CDR1 is MNHEY, CDR2 SVGEGT, per germline. The CDR3 is 15 residues long. Germline trimming cut 5 bases from V and 1 base from J; bases unmatched to any gene: 4. CDR3 in DNA: TGTGCCAGCAGTCGGAGGGACAGGGGCCAAGAGACCCAGTACTTC. Its translation is CASSRRDRGQETQYF.

This clone was seen a handful of times. Written as DNA, the CDR3 is TGTGCCAGCAGTCCTCGCCTTGGGCGGGAGACCCAGTACTTC. Amino acid sequence: CASSPRLGRETQYF. This rearrangement joins TRBV7-2 to TRBJ2-5; D is ambiguous. With 6 bases removed from V and 5 bases from J, the gap between germline ends came to 16 bases. Germline loops: CDR1 SGHTA, CDR2 FQGNSA. The CDR3 covers 14 residues.

This chain's CDR3 is CASSLVGGTFGELFF. The CDR3 bases are TGTGCCAGCAGCTTGGTTGGGGGCACGTTCGGGGAGCTGTTTTTT. This chain uses TRBV5-5 with TRBJ2-2; a possible D gene is TRBD1 (6 bases). The CDR3 has 15 amino acids. Trimming stripped 0 bases from V and 7 bases from J, with 13 bases between. Germline assignment: CDR1 SGHKS and CDR2 YYEKEE (reference sequence).

The chain is built from TRBV7-6 and TRBJ1-6; D is undetermined. V was shortened by 4 bases and J by 2 bases, with 12 bases between the two germline ends. CDR1 and CDR2 (germline): SGHVS, FNYEAQ. The CDR3 loop spans 16 amino acids. The chain's CDR3 is CASSSGGYPYNSPLHF. For the CDR3, the DNA is TGTGCCAGCAGCTCGGGCGGGTATCCCTATAATTCACCCCTCCACTTT.

The V call is TRBV11-2, the J call TRBJ1-3; 7 bases line up with TRBD1. V gave up 5 bases and J gave up 8 bases; unmatched junction bases: 9. CDR1 is SGHAT, CDR2 FQNNGV, per germline. This CDR3 is built from 14 residues. The CDR3 DNA reads TGTGCCAGCAGCCCTGACAGGGTAGTGTACACCATATATTTT. Translated: CASSPDRVVYTIYF.

CDR3 loop: CASSQVLSRAAYEQYF. The CDR3 DNA sequence: TGCGCCAGCAGCCAAGTTCTCTCCAGGGCTGCCTACGAGCAGTACTTC. The V and J genes are TRBV4-3 and TRBJ2-7; D might be TRBD1 (5 bases). The CDR3 totals 16 residues. Between the trimmed V and J ends, which lost 1 base and 2 bases, there was a span of 15 bases. Per germline, CDR1 LGHNA and CDR2 YSLEER.

The J gene is TRBJ2-7, the V gene TRBV5-1; the D call may be TRBD1 or TRBD2 (6 bases each). V was cut by 2 bases and J by 4 bases, with 16 bases left in between. CDR1 and CDR2 from the germline V gene are SGHRS and YFSETQ. This CDR3 has 15 amino acids. CDR3 nucleotide sequence: TGCGCCAGCAGCTTTTCGCTAGGGGGGCCATACGAGCAGTACTTC. Protein product: CASSFSLGGPYEQYF.

A single count supports this clone. J is TRBJ2-7 and V is TRBV11-2, with 7 bases lining up with TRBD2. The V gene's germline CDR1 is SGHAT and CDR2 FQNNGV. V trimming: 3 bases; J trimming: 0 bases; junction bases outside the gene matches: 2. There are 14 residues in the CDR3. The CDR3 loop is CASSFGGNSYEQYF. CDR3 nucleotide sequence: TGTGCCAGCAGCTTCGGGGGGAACTCCTACGAGCAGTACTTC.

This clone was seen a few times. The chain joins TRBV7-2 to TRBJ2-5, with 10 nucleotides matching TRBD2. V shed 4 bases, J shed 2 bases, and the junction held 4 bases outside the gene matches. The CDR3 is made up of 15 amino acids. Germline CDR1 reads SGHTA; CDR2 reads FQGNSA. This CDR3 reads CASSYRTSGQETQYF. In DNA, the CDR3 is TGTGCCAGCAGCTATCGGACTAGCGGTCAAGAGACCCAGTACTTC.

J is TRBJ1-1 and V is TRBV4-2, with 7 bases identical to TRBD1. The V and J ends lost 4 bases and 6 bases, in that order; junction bases with no gene match: 11. The CDR3 loop spans 15 amino acids. Germline CDR1 reads LGHNA; CDR2 reads YNFKEQ. DNA for the CDR3: TGTGCCAGCAGCCTTCCCACAGGGGATACGGCTGAAGCTTTCTTT. Protein: CASSLPTGDTAEAFF.

The V call is TRBV5-8, the J call TRBJ1-1; D is ambiguous. CDR3 length equals 15 residues. Looked up from germline, CDR1 is SGHTS and CDR2 is YDEGEE. V was shortened by 3 bases and J by 1 base, with 13 bases between the two germline ends. CDR3 DNA sequence: TGTGCCAGCAGCTCATTCCGGGCTTCGAACACTGAAGCTTTCTTT. Amino acid sequence: CASSSFRASNTEAFF.

This chain uses TRBV5-1 with TRBJ2-2; D may be TRBD1 (5 bases). The CDR3 is made up of 16 amino acids. The germline V gene has CDR1 SGHRS and CDR2 YFSETQ. V lost 1 base and J lost 5, with 15 bases in between. DNA for the CDR3: TGCGCCAGCAGCTTGTGGGGCAGGTCGAGGACCGGGGAGCTGTTTTTT. Amino acids: CASSLWGRSRTGELFF.

This chain connects TRBV4-2 to TRBJ1-1, with TRBD1 identical over 12 bases. Unmatched junction bases numbered 0, after V lost 1 base and J lost 3 bases. The CDR3 consists of 15 residues. Per germline, CDR1 LGHNA and CDR2 YNFKEQ. CDR3 DNA sequence: TGTGCCAGCAGCCAAGGGGACAGGGGGCACACTGAAGCTTTCTTT. Residues: CASSQGDRGHTEAFF.

Of note for this clone: The same CDR3 also results from other DNA sequences found in this sample. The rearrangement links TRBV30 to TRBJ1-5; D ambiguous. V dropped 1 base and J dropped 0 bases, with 4 bases sitting between them. The CDR3 is 13 residues long. The V gene's germline CDR1 is GTSNPN and CDR2 SVGIG (reference sequence). The CDR3 bases are TGTGCCTGGAGTGCAGGTAGCAATCAGCCCCAGCATTTT. Translated: CAWSAGSNQPQHF. The full variable domain, its missing parts supplied by reference TRBV30 and TRBJ1-5, is SQTIHQWPATLVQPVGSPLSLECTVEGTSNPNLYWYRQAAGRGLQLLFYSVGIGQISSEVPQNLSASRPQDRQFILSSKKLLLSDSGFYLCAWSAGSNQPQHFGDGTRLSIL.

The chain is built from TRBV7-2 and TRBJ2-5; D not resolved. CDR1 SGHTA and CDR2 FQGNSA come from the germline V gene. Between the trimmed V and J ends, which lost 5 bases and 4 bases, there was a span of 17 bases. The CDR3 has 15 residues. The CDR3, as DNA: TGTGCCAGCAGCGCAAATCTCATCGGACGAGAGACCCAGTACTTC. It yields the protein CASSANLIGRETQYF. The full variable domain, with the rest looked up from reference TRBV7-2 and TRBJ2-5, is GAGVSQSPSNKVTEKGKDVELRCDPISGHTALYWYRQSLGQGLEFLIYFQGNSAPDKSGLPSDRFSAERTGGSVSTLTIQRTQQEDSAVYLCASSANLIGRETQYFGPGTRLLVL.

The chain carries TRBV19 and TRBJ2-7; D not resolved. Trimming took off 5 bases at V and 4 bases at J, with 15 bases between the two ends. The CDR3 loop spans 14 amino acids. CDR1 LNHDA and CDR2 SQIVND come from the germline V gene (reference sequence). This chain's CDR3 is CASSPRTFPYEQYF. The DNA of the CDR3 is TGTGCCAGTAGTCCCCGGACCTTTCCTTACGAGCAGTACTTC.

This clone showed up just a few times. V gene TRBV18 combines with J gene TRBJ1-1; D gene unclear. There are 15 residues in the CDR3. Per the germline V gene, CDR1 is KGHSH and CDR2 is LQKENI. Trimming took off 2 bases at V and 1 base at J, with 11 bases between the two ends. The CDR3 sequence is CASSPTRQSNTEAFF. The CDR3 region has the DNA TGTGCCAGCTCACCAACAAGGCAATCGAACACTGAAGCTTTCTTT.

This clone has only a few counts. The gene calls are TRBV5-1 and TRBJ1-1; possibly TRBD1 for D (6 bases). V lost 3 bases and J lost 7, with 16 bases in between. This CDR3 comprises 14 residues. Per the germline V gene, CDR1 is SGHRS and CDR2 is YFSETQ. The CDR3 DNA reads TGCGCCAGCAGCTCGAACACAGGGACTGGTGAAGCTTTCTTT. This encodes CASSSNTGTGEAFF.

This clone was observed a single time. The V call is TRBV2, the J call TRBJ2-3; 10 nucleotides line up with TRBD2. Germline loops: CDR1 SNHLY, CDR2 FYNNEI. Trimming at V came to 9 bases and at J to 5 bases, leaving 8 bases not matched to a gene. The length of the CDR3 is 14 residues. CDR3 residues: CARTSGSTLDTQYF. DNA of the CDR3: TGTGCCAGGACTAGCGGGTCCACCTTAGATACGCAGTATTTT. Full variable domain (rest looked up from reference TRBV2 and TRBJ2-3): EPEVTQTPSHQVTQMGQEVILRCVPISNHLYFYWYRQILGQKVEFLVSFYNNEISEKSEIFDDQFSVERPDGSNFTLKIRSTKLEDSAMYFCARTSGSTLDTQYFGPGTRLTVL.

The gene calls are TRBV7-6 and TRBJ2-5; TRBD2 matches at 12 bases. J was trimmed by 2 bases and V by 5 bases; bases with no gene match: 15. The germline gives CDR1 SGHVS, CDR2 FNYEAQ. The CDR3 has 19 residues. The CDR3 reads CASSTHPNGLAGIQETQYF. The CDR3 DNA sequence: TGTGCCAGCAGCACTCACCCCAACGGACTAGCGGGGATACAAGAGACCCAGTACTTC. Using reference TRBV7-6 and TRBJ2-5 for the parts outside the CDR3, the full variable domain is GAGVSQSPRYKVTKRGQDVALRCDPISGHVSLYWYRQALGQGPEFLTYFNYEAQQDKSGLPNDRFSAERPEGSISTLTIQRTEQRDSAMYRCASSTHPNGLAGIQETQYFGPGTRLLVL.

This clone was seen at least ten times. At the DNA level, this CDR3 is encoded by other sequences in the same sample as well. This rearrangement joins TRBV5-1 to TRBJ1-4; D possibly corresponds to TRBD1 (5 bases). The CDR3 runs 14 residues. Deletions cut 3 bases from V and 8 bases from J, with 14 bases between. Germline CDR1 and CDR2: SGHRS and YFSETQ. The CDR3 DNA sequence: TGCGCCAGCAGCTCAGGGCAGGGTGAGGAAAAACTGTTTTTT. Its translation: CASSSGQGEEKLFF.

This clone was observed a few times. The rearrangement joins TRBV20-1 to TRBJ2-7; D remains ambiguous. Germline values: CDR1 DFQATT, CDR2 SNEGSKA (reference sequence). Trimming stripped 3 bases from V and 5 bases from J, with 17 bases between. The CDR3 runs 14 residues. The DNA of the CDR3 is TGCAGTGCTAGTCTGGACGGCGGTTGGAACGAGCAGTACTTC. It encodes CSASLDGGWNEQYF.

V and J are TRBV9 and TRBJ2-5; D may be TRBD1 (6 bases). V was cut by 3 bases and J by 1 base, with 10 bases left in between. Per germline, CDR1 SGDLS and CDR2 YYNGEE. This CDR3 has 14 amino acids. CDR3 coding DNA: TGTGCCAGCAGCGGAACAGGGACCCAAGAGACCCAGTACTTC. It yields the protein CASSGTGTQETQYF.

The chain employs TRBV5-1 and TRBJ1-2, with D maybe TRBD1 (6 bases). Germline lookup yields CDR1 SGHRS and CDR2 YFSETQ. The CDR3 is 15 amino acids. Trimming stripped 0 bases from V and 3 bases from J, with 12 bases between. The CDR3 loop is CASSLAGGQYYGYTF. The CDR3 nucleotides are TGCGCCAGCAGCTTGGCCGGAGGACAGTACTATGGCTACACCTTC.

This rearrangement joins TRBV12-3 or TRBV12-4 to TRBJ1-5; 7 bases map to TRBD1. V shed 4 bases, J shed 6 bases, and the junction held 3 bases outside the gene matches. The CDR3 covers 13 residues. CDR3 DNA sequence: TGTGCCAGCAGTTCGACAGGGTTTCAGCCCCAGCATTTT. Protein sequence: CASSSTGFQPQHF.

The genes are TRBV29-1 and TRBJ2-5; D gene ambiguous. Germline V lookup: CDR1 SQVTM, CDR2 ANQGSEA. V was clipped by 2 bases and J by 5 bases, with 3 bases between them. The CDR3 has 10 amino acids. CDR3 sequence reads: CSVETETQYF. The CDR3 region has the DNA TGCAGCGTTGAAACGGAGACCCAGTACTTC.

This clone has just a few counts. The chain combines TRBV12-3 or TRBV12-4 with TRBJ1-1, with D possibly matching TRBD1 (5 bases). V shed 5 bases and J shed 5 bases, with 6 bases lying between them. The CDR3 consists of 11 residues. In DNA form, the CDR3 reads TGTGCCAGCAGTCACAGGACTGAAGCTTTCTTT. Its translation is CASSHRTEAFF.

J is TRBJ2-2 and V is TRBV7-9; 7 nucleotides match TRBD1. This CDR3 is 15 amino acids long. Per germline, CDR1 SEHNR and CDR2 FQNEAQ (reference sequence). The trim removed 5 bases at V and 6 bases at J, leaving 9 bases unmatched. The CDR3 coding sequence is TGTGCCAGCAGCGCCAGACAGGGTAATGCCGGGGAGCTGTTTTTT. Its translation is CASSARQGNAGELFF.